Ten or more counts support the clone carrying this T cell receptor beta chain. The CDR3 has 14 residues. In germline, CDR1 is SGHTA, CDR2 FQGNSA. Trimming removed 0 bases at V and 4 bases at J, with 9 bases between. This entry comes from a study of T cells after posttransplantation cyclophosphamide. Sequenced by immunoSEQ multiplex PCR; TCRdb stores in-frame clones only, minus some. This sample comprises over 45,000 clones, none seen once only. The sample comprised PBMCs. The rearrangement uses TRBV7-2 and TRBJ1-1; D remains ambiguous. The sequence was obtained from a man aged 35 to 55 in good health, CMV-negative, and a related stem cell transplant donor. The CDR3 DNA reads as TGTGCCAGCAGCTTAGCCGGGGTCGGCACTGAAGCTTTCTTT. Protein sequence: CASSLAGVGTEAFF.